Below are 9 T cell receptor beta chains sequenced from a single sample in a study of T cells in Graves' hyperthyroidism and ophthalmopathy. The CDR3 regions of TCR beta were amplified from RNA transcripts. The HTBI primer set drove a first-round RT-PCR of the TCR CDR3. TCRdb re-called the multiplex PCR reads through MiXCR, storing one row per CDR3 protein. The sample has under 350,000 distinct CDR3 sequences; around 20% are singletons. Input material: blood. These receptors all stem from a woman aged 45-60 years with Graves' hyperthyroidism.

The table lists this clonotype with many counts. The J gene is TRBJ2-1, the V gene TRBV28; tentative D call: TRBD1 (6 bases). CDR1 MDHEN and CDR2 SYDVKM come from the germline V gene. The V end lost 3 bases, the J end lost 7 bases, and 19 bases lay between the germline ends. The CDR3 has 16 residues. CDR3 in DNA: TGTGCCAGCAGTTTTACGCAGGGGCCACTGGGTAATGAGCAGTTCTTC. Translation: CASSFTQGPLGNEQFF.

This clonotype was counted ten times or more. The genes are TRBV12-3 or TRBV12-4 and TRBJ1-2, with 7 bases that match TRBD1. The CDR3 is 12 amino acids. V was pared by 6 bases and J by 5 bases, with 3 bases of the junction left unmatched. The CDR3 reads CASRTGWYGYTF. The CDR3 nucleotides are TGTGCCAGCAGGACAGGGTGGTATGGCTACACCTTC.

At least ten counts were recorded for this clonotype. The chain joins TRBV6-1 to TRBJ2-3; tentative D call: TRBD2 (5 bases). The CDR3 runs to 15 residues. Trimming took off 6 bases at V and 4 bases at J, with 17 bases between the two ends. Germline CDR1 is MNHNS and CDR2 is SASEGT. CDR3 in DNA: TGTGCCAGCAGCCCCACGGGGAGTATAGCAGATACGCAGTATTTT. This gives the protein CASSPTGSIADTQYF.

This clonotype was counted many times. CDR3 in amino acids: CATSDSGQGARSDTQYF. The CDR3 nucleotides are TGTGCCACCAGTGACTCTGGACAGGGGGCAAGGTCAGATACGCAGTATTTT. The V and J genes are TRBV24-1 and TRBJ2-3; the match to TRBD1 covers 11 bases. The CDR3 has 17 residues. After removal of 4 bases from V and 4 bases from J, the junction contained 9 bases not matched to a gene. Germline assignment: CDR1 KGHDR and CDR2 SFDVKD.

This clonotype was seen many times. CDR3 nucleotides: TGTGCCAGCTCTGACAACCCGAACACTGAAGCTTTCTTT. This gives the protein CASSDNPNTEAFF. V is TRBV18 and J is TRBJ1-1; D gene ambiguous. The V end was cut by 6 bases, the J end by 1 base, with 9 bases between. The germline V gene has CDR1 KGHSH and CDR2 LQKENI. This CDR3 spans 13 amino acids.

The gene calls are TRBV4-1 and TRBJ2-2, with 7 bases identical to TRBD2. Unmatched junction bases numbered 1, after V lost 0 bases and J lost 6 bases. Germline-derived CDR1 and CDR2 are MGHRA and YSYEKL. This CDR3 contains 14 residues. The CDR3 DNA sequence: TGCGCCAGCAGCCAAGAGGGGGGGGCCGGGGAGCTGTTTTTT. It codes for CASSQEGGAGELFF.

The chain is built from TRBV5-1 and TRBJ1-2, with D perhaps TRBD1 (6 bases). V lost 0 bases, J lost 6 bases, and 9 bases lay in between. Per germline, CDR1 SGHRS and CDR2 YFSETQ. This CDR3 has 13 residues. CDR3 amino acids: CASSLGDTNGYTF. Here the CDR3 DNA reads TGCGCCAGCAGCTTGGGGGACACAAATGGCTACACCTTC.

The chain links TRBV11-2 to TRBJ2-7; 11 bases agree with TRBD2. Germline CDR1 SGHAT, CDR2 FQNNGV. Trimming took 0 bases from V and 0 from J; bases not matched to a gene: 4. This CDR3 contains 17 residues. CDR3 sequence: CASSLEASGGHSYEQYF. CDR3 coding DNA: TGTGCCAGCAGCTTAGAGGCTAGCGGGGGGCACTCCTACGAGCAGTACTTC.

This clonotype was seen a few times. This chain links TRBV5-1 with TRBJ2-2; 7 nucleotides align to TRBD1. CDR3 size: 17 residues. The junction had 8 bases not matched to a gene; V was cut back by 0 bases and J by 3 bases. Germline values: CDR1 SGHRS, CDR2 YFSETQ. CDR3 coding DNA: TGCGCCAGCAGCTTGGACCCGGGACAGAAGTACACCGGGGAGCTGTTTTTT. The encoded protein is CASSLDPGQKYTGELFF.